These T cell receptor beta chains were read from a single sample in a study of metastatic and nonmetastatic thyroid tumors. MiXCR was used by TCRdb to re-call the PCR reads. The sample records some 21,000 clones, 18% being singletons. The specimen was blood. Receptors were obtained from a male donor with papillary thyroid cancer or a benign thyroid nodule (not recorded which). Some clones in this sample may be carry-over from other donors' samples. CDR3s include the opening cysteine and the closing phenylalanine or tryptophan. A D gene is named only where the DNA matches it firmly. Some rows mark clone size as missing; the rest say once, few, many or name a class of expanded clone.

abundance: many; v_gene: TRBV20-1; len: 14; d_gene: -; j_gene: TRBJ1-1; CDR3nt: TGCAGTGCCCCTCAGGCAGCCTTGAACACTGAAGCTTTCTTT; CDR3aa: CSAPQAALNTEAFF
abundance: many; v_gene: TRBV20-1; len: 13; d_gene: -; j_gene: TRBJ1-2; CDR3nt: TGCAGTGCTAGTACTATGGGAGAATATGGCTACACCTTC; CDR3aa: CSASTMGEYGYTF
abundance: medium-sized; v_gene: TRBV30; len: 13; d_gene: -; j_gene: TRBJ1-2; CDR3nt: TGTGCCTGGAGTGGACAGGATTTCTATGGCTACACCTTC; CDR3aa: CAWSGQDFYGYTF
abundance: -; v_gene: TRBV20-1; len: 11; d_gene: -; j_gene: TRBJ2-7; CDR3nt: TGCACAGTGGGGCGGACATACGAGCAGTACTTC; CDR3aa: CTVGRTYEQYF
abundance: many; v_gene: TRBV2; len: 16; d_gene: TRBD1; j_gene: TRBJ2-2; CDR3nt: TGTGCCAGCAGTGATGAGACAGGGGGCGACACCGGGGAGCTGTTTTTT; CDR3aa: CASSDETGGDTGELFF
abundance: many; v_gene: TRBV6-1; len: 13; d_gene: -; j_gene: TRBJ2-1; CDR3nt: TGTGCCAGCAGTGTATTAGGGGTACATGAGCAGTTCTTC; CDR3aa: CASSVLGVHEQFF
abundance: few; v_gene: TRBV2; len: 10; d_gene: -; j_gene: TRBJ1-2; CDR3nt: TGTGCTTCCGGCGTAAATGGCTACACCTTC; CDR3aa: CASGVNGYTF
abundance: many; v_gene: TRBV28; len: 11; d_gene: -; j_gene: TRBJ1-1; CDR3nt: TGTGCCAGCAAAAGGGACACTGAAGCTTTCTTT; CDR3aa: CASKRDTEAFF
abundance: many; v_gene: TRBV5-1; len: 15; d_gene: TRBD1; j_gene: TRBJ1-4; CDR3nt: TGCGCCAGCAGCCTCTACGACAGGGACAGTGAAAAACTGTTTTTT; CDR3aa: CASSLYDRDSEKLFF
abundance: many; v_gene: TRBV2; len: 13; d_gene: TRBD1; j_gene: TRBJ1-2; CDR3nt: TGTGCCAGCAGTTGGACAGGGAACTATGGCTACACCTTC; CDR3aa: CASSWTGNYGYTF
abundance: few; v_gene: TRBV6-2/TRBV6-3; len: 14; d_gene: -; j_gene: TRBJ1-4; CDR3nt: TGTGTCAGCACAGCCTCCGCAACTAATGAAAAACTGTTTTTT; CDR3aa: CVSTASATNEKLFF
abundance: -; v_gene: TRBV6-6; len: 15; d_gene: TRBD1; j_gene: TRBJ2-7; CDR3nt: TGTGCCAGCAGTTCTCGAGAGGCAGGGGGCTACGAGCAGTACTTC; CDR3aa: CASSSREAGGYEQYF
abundance: many; v_gene: TRBV3-1; len: 16; d_gene: TRBD1; j_gene: TRBJ2-1; CDR3nt: TGTGCCAGCAGGCCCCTATGGGGACAGGGGGCCGATGAGCAGTTCTTC; CDR3aa: CASRPLWGQGADEQFF
abundance: -; v_gene: TRBV28; len: 11; d_gene: -; j_gene: TRBJ1-2; CDR3nt: TGTGCCAGCAGTCTCCAGAGGATATGCACCTTC; CDR3aa: CASSLQRICTF
abundance: many; v_gene: TRBV11-2; len: 14; d_gene: TRBD1; j_gene: TRBJ2-7; CDR3nt: TGTGCCAGCAGCTTCCGGGACAGGGAGTACGAGCAGTACTTC; CDR3aa: CASSFRDREYEQYF
abundance: medium-sized; v_gene: TRBV15; len: 14; d_gene: -; j_gene: TRBJ1-2; CDR3nt: TGTGCCACCAGCAGAGGGAGCAGCCTCGGTGGCTACACCTTC; CDR3aa: CATSRGSSLGGYTF
abundance: -; v_gene: TRBV3-1; len: 15; d_gene: -; j_gene: TRBJ2-7; CDR3nt: TGTGCCAGCAGCCAGCCCCTTGGACCGTACTACGAGCAGTACTTC; CDR3aa: CASSQPLGPYYEQYF
abundance: many; v_gene: TRBV29-1; len: 14; d_gene: -; j_gene: TRBJ2-3; CDR3nt: TGCAGCGTCAAATCCGGGACGAGCACAGATACGCAGTATTTT; CDR3aa: CSVKSGTSTDTQYF
abundance: many; v_gene: TRBV7-6; len: 14; d_gene: -; j_gene: TRBJ1-2; CDR3nt: TGTGCCAGCAGCTTAGAAACAAACTCTGGGGGCTACACCTTC; CDR3aa: CASSLETNSGGYTF
abundance: -; v_gene: TRBV3-1; len: 15; d_gene: TRBD2; j_gene: TRBJ2-1; CDR3nt: TGTGCCAGCAGCCTGCTAGCGGGAGCGGCGAATGATCAGTTCTTC; CDR3aa: CASSLLAGAANDQFF
abundance: many; v_gene: TRBV11-2; len: 11; d_gene: -; j_gene: TRBJ1-1; CDR3nt: TGTGCCAGCAGCGAAGACTCTGAAGCTTTCTTT; CDR3aa: CASSEDSEAFF
abundance: many; v_gene: TRBV5-6; len: 15; d_gene: TRBD2; j_gene: TRBJ2-7; CDR3nt: TGTGCCAGCAGAACTCTAGCGGGAGGGATCTACGAGCAGTACTTC; CDR3aa: CASRTLAGGIYEQYF
abundance: medium-sized; v_gene: TRBV28; len: 18; d_gene: TRBD1; j_gene: TRBJ1-5; CDR3nt: TGTGCCAGCAGTTTATTCGGACAGGGGGCGAGAAGCAATCAGCCCCAGCATTTT; CDR3aa: CASSLFGQGARSNQPQHF
abundance: many; v_gene: TRBV27; len: 12; d_gene: -; j_gene: TRBJ2-3; CDR3nt: TGTGCCAGCGGGAGAGGTACAGATACGCAGTATTTT; CDR3aa: CASGRGTDTQYF
abundance: many; v_gene: TRBV20-1; len: 13; d_gene: TRBD1; j_gene: TRBJ1-1; CDR3nt: TGCAGTGCGGGACAGGGGATGAACACTGAAGCTTTCTTT; CDR3aa: CSAGQGMNTEAFF
abundance: few; v_gene: TRBV6-1; len: 14; d_gene: TRBD1; j_gene: TRBJ1-1; CDR3nt: TGTGCCAGCAGTGAAGCAGAAGGGGGCAATATGGCTTTCTTT; CDR3aa: CASSEAEGGNMAFF
abundance: many; v_gene: TRBV20-1; len: 15; d_gene: -; j_gene: TRBJ2-2; CDR3nt: TGCAGTGCTAGAGATGTGGGGGGAGACACCGGGGAGTTGTTTTTT; CDR3aa: CSARDVGGDTGELFF
abundance: many; v_gene: TRBV6-1; len: 13; d_gene: -; j_gene: TRBJ1-2; CDR3nt: TGTGCCAGCAGCGTGTCCGTGGACTATGGCTACACCTTC; CDR3aa: CASSVSVDYGYTF
abundance: many; v_gene: TRBV11-2; len: 14; d_gene: -; j_gene: TRBJ2-3; CDR3nt: TGTGCCAGCAGCTTAGGGGGGGGCCCAGATACGCAGTATTTT; CDR3aa: CASSLGGGPDTQYF
abundance: -; v_gene: TRBV6-1; len: 14; d_gene: TRBD1; j_gene: TRBJ2-7; CDR3nt: TGTGCCAGCAGTGAGACGGACAGGGTCCACGAGCAGTACTTC; CDR3aa: CASSETDRVHEQYF
abundance: few; v_gene: TRBV6-1; len: 16; d_gene: -; j_gene: TRBJ1-5; CDR3nt: TGTGCCAGCAGTGAAGCGCCTGGGTTGGGGCATCAGCCCCAGCATTTT; CDR3aa: CASSEAPGLGHQPQHF
abundance: many; v_gene: TRBV3-1; len: 17; d_gene: -; j_gene: TRBJ1-6; CDR3nt: TGTGCCAGCAACCTTCAGACGGTGAGCTCCTATAATTCACCCCTCCACTTT; CDR3aa: CASNLQTVSSYNSPLHF
abundance: -; v_gene: TRBV28; len: 14; d_gene: -; j_gene: TRBJ2-6; CDR3nt: TGTGCCAGCAGTCTCTTCCCTGGGGCCAACGTCCTGACTTTC; CDR3aa: CASSLFPGANVLTF
abundance: many; v_gene: TRBV7-9; len: 13; d_gene: -; j_gene: TRBJ2-7; CDR3nt: TGTGCCAGCAGCCAGGACAGAGATCGAGAGCAGTACTTC; CDR3aa: CASSQDRDREQYF
abundance: few; v_gene: TRBV9; len: 15; d_gene: TRBD2; j_gene: TRBJ2-5; CDR3nt: TGTGCCAGCAGCGTAGATAGCGGGCGGGGTGAGACCCAGTACTTC; CDR3aa: CASSVDSGRGETQYF
abundance: medium-sized; v_gene: TRBV18; len: 16; d_gene: TRBD1; j_gene: TRBJ2-7; CDR3nt: TGTGCCAGCTCACCACCTGGTCCTTACAGGGGAACCGAGCAGTACTTC; CDR3aa: CASSPPGPYRGTEQYF
abundance: few; v_gene: TRBV30; len: 14; d_gene: -; j_gene: TRBJ1-4; CDR3nt: TGTGCCTGGAGTAACTGGGGTATTAATGAAAAACTGTTTTTT; CDR3aa: CAWSNWGINEKLFF
abundance: medium-sized; v_gene: TRBV6-1; len: 16; d_gene: TRBD1; j_gene: TRBJ1-6; CDR3nt: TGTGCCAGCAGTGATTGGGGGACAGGGTTCACCTCACCCCTCCACTTT; CDR3aa: CASSDWGTGFTSPLHF